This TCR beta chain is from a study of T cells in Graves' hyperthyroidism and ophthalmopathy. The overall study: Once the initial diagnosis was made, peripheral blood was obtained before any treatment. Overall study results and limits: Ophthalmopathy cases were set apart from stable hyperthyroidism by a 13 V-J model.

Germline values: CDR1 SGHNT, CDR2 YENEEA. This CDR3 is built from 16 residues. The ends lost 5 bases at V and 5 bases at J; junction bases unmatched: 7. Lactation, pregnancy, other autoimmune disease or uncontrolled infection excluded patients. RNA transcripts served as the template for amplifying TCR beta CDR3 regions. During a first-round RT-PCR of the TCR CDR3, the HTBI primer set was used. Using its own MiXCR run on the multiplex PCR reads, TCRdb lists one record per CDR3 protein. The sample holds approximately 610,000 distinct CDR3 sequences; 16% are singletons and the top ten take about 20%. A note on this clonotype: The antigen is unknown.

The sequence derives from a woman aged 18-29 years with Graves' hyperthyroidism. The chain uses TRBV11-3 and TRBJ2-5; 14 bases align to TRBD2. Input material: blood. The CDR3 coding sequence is TGTGCCAGCAGCCGACGGACTAGCGGGGGGTTCGAGACCCAGTACTTC. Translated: CASSRRTSGGFETQYF.